These T cell receptor beta chains were read from a single sample in a study of cytomegalovirus exposure and HLA in healthy donors. Some clones are missing from TCRdb's copy, which holds only in-frame ones; the method was immunoSEQ multiplex PCR. The sample records 200,000 to 250,000 clones, 75% to 85% being singletons. Sequenced sample: PBMCs. The receptors were gathered from a middle-aged woman in good health and CMV-seronegative. Each CDR3 is given with its conserved first and last residue. The order of the fields is D gene, J gene, clone size, V gene, CDR3 DNA, CDR3 protein. The D gene is left open where the match is weak. Part of the rows lack a size; the others show once, few, many or a class for expanded clones.

D: TRBD2; J: TRBJ2-7; size: NA; V: TRBV7-9; DNA: TGTGCCAGCAGCAAACTAGGACTAGCGGGCATTGACGAGCAGTACTTC; CDR3: CASSKLGLAGIDEQYF
D: NA; J: TRBJ2-7; size: NA; V: TRBV2; DNA: TGTGCCAGCAGTGAACAGGGGCGAGACTACGAGCAGTACTTC; CDR3: CASSEQGRDYEQYF
D: NA; J: TRBJ2-1; size: once; V: TRBV7-9; DNA: TGTGCCAGCAGCCCCACGAGAGGAACAAGAAATGAGCAGTTCTTC; CDR3: CASSPTRGTRNEQFF
D: NA; J: TRBJ1-2; size: once; V: TRBV7-9; DNA: TGTGCCAGCAGCTTTTCAGCGCGCCCAGTGAACTATGGCTACACCTTC; CDR3: CASSFSARPVNYGYTF
D: NA; J: TRBJ1-4; size: few; V: TRBV7-9; DNA: TGTTCCAGCAGCTTAGGAGACAGGATGCTGTTTTTT; CDR3: CSSSLGDRMLFF
D: NA; J: TRBJ1-6; size: NA; V: TRBV12-5; DNA: TGTGCTAGTGGCTCCGGGGGGGATAATTCACCCCTCCACTTT; CDR3: CASGSGGDNSPLHF
D: NA; J: TRBJ1-5; size: once; V: TRBV5-1; DNA: TGCGCCAGCAGCTTGGACGGGGGGCGCACTCAGCCCCAGCATTTT; CDR3: CASSLDGGRTQPQHF
D: TRBD1; J: TRBJ1-2; size: NA; V: TRBV6-6; DNA: TGTGCCAGCAGATCTACAGGGGGCGCGGGCTATGGCTACACCTTC; CDR3: CASRSTGGAGYGYTF
D: NA; J: TRBJ2-7; size: once; V: TRBV27; DNA: TGTGCCAGCAGTTGGGGAGGACGGACCTCCCACGAGCAGTACTTC; CDR3: CASSWGGRTSHEQYF
D: NA; J: TRBJ2-7; size: few; V: TRBV9; DNA: TGTGCCAGCAGCGTAGGGGGACTCCGAGACGAGCAGTACTTC; CDR3: CASSVGGLRDEQYF
D: NA; J: TRBJ1-6; size: NA; V: TRBV6-6; DNA: TGTGCCAGCAGGGACAGCTCCTATAATTCACCCCTCCACTTT; CDR3: CASRDSSYNSPLHF
D: NA; J: TRBJ2-7; size: NA; V: TRBV6-6; DNA: TGTGCCAGCAGTCCCGTCCCGTCAAGCGGCTACGAGCAGTACTTC; CDR3: CASSPVPSSGYEQYF
D: NA; J: TRBJ2-5; size: NA; V: TRBV5-8; DNA: TGTGCCAGCAGCTTGTTCGTCAACGGCCAAGAGACCCAGTACTTC; CDR3: CASSLFVNGQETQYF
D: TRBD2; J: TRBJ2-1; size: NA; V: TRBV5-6; DNA: TGTGCCAGCAGCTTGGTGGCTAGCGGGAGCTCCTACAATGAGCAGTTCTTC; CDR3: CASSLVASGSSYNEQFF
D: NA; J: TRBJ2-5; size: NA; V: TRBV2; DNA: TGTGCCAGCAGTGGGGTCAGGGCAGAGACCCAGTACTTC; CDR3: CASSGVRAETQYF
D: TRBD1; J: TRBJ1-3; size: NA; V: TRBV19; DNA: TGTGCCAGTAGTCCTCGAGGGGGCGGCGCTGGAAACACCATATATTTT; CDR3: CASSPRGGGAGNTIYF
D: NA; J: TRBJ1-3; size: NA; V: TRBV9; DNA: TGTGCCAGCAGCGTAGTCCCAGATAACTCTGGAAACACCATATATTTT; CDR3: CASSVVPDNSGNTIYF
D: TRBD2; J: TRBJ2-7; size: NA; V: TRBV5-4; DNA: TGTGCCAGCGAACGGGGGGGCGTGGGGGAGCAGTACTTC; CDR3: CASERGGVGEQYF
D: NA; J: TRBJ2-5; size: once; V: TRBV2; DNA: TGTGCCAGCAGTGAGGAGGGGGCGGGAGAGACCCAGTACTTC; CDR3: CASSEEGAGETQYF
D: TRBD2; J: TRBJ2-1; size: NA; V: TRBV9; DNA: TGTGCCAGCAGCCCAGCGGCGTTAGCGGGACCCTACAATGAGCAGTTCTTC; CDR3: CASSPAALAGPYNEQFF
D: NA; J: TRBJ2-1; size: NA; V: TRBV7-2; DNA: TGTGCCAGCAGCTTAATCAGGGGAGATAAGTTCTTC; CDR3: CASSLIRGDKFF
D: TRBD1; J: TRBJ1-2; size: NA; V: TRBV19; DNA: TGTGCCAGTAGTCCAGGACAGGGAGGTTGGAGTGGCTACACCTTC; CDR3: CASSPGQGGWSGYTF
D: TRBD2; J: TRBJ2-1; size: NA; V: TRBV19; DNA: TGTGCCAGTAACTTTGGGGAGCGGGGGACTTCTGAGCAGTTCTTC; CDR3: CASNFGERGTSEQFF
D: TRBD1; J: TRBJ1-1; size: NA; V: TRBV27; DNA: TGTGCCAGCAGTTTTCTTCTCTCAGGGGGGATAAAAGGGAACACTGAAGCTTTCTTT; CDR3: CASSFLLSGGIKGNTEAFF
D: NA; J: TRBJ1-5; size: NA; V: TRBV30; DNA: TGTGCCTGGAGTGTACTACGGGATCAGCCCCAGCATTTT; CDR3: CAWSVLRDQPQHF
D: TRBD1; J: TRBJ2-2; size: NA; V: TRBV29-1; DNA: TGCAGCGTCGGGACAGTTTACACCGGGGAGCTGTTTTTT; CDR3: CSVGTVYTGELFF
D: NA; J: TRBJ2-5; size: NA; V: TRBV27; DNA: TGTGCCAGCAGTTCAGACTATACCCAAGAGACCCAGTACTTC; CDR3: CASSSDYTQETQYF
D: NA; J: TRBJ2-7; size: NA; V: TRBV28; DNA: TGTGCCAGCACCGGGGGTTCAGACTACGAGCAGTACTTC; CDR3: CASTGGSDYEQYF
D: NA; J: TRBJ1-3; size: NA; V: TRBV6-5; DNA: TGTGCCAGCAGTTACGGGGGGTACTCTGGAAACACCATATATTTT; CDR3: CASSYGGYSGNTIYF
D: TRBD1; J: TRBJ2-7; size: NA; V: TRBV29-1; DNA: TGCAGCGGACTTCTGACAGGGGTGGTCTACGAGCAGTACTTC; CDR3: CSGLLTGVVYEQYF
D: TRBD1; J: TRBJ1-1; size: NA; V: TRBV9; DNA: TGTGCCAGCAGCGTCGGGAACAGGGGGAACACTGAAGCTTTCTTT; CDR3: CASSVGNRGNTEAFF
D: TRBD2; J: TRBJ2-1; size: NA; V: TRBV5-4; DNA: TGTGCCAGCAGCTTGGGTAGCGGGGCCTACAATGAGCAGTTCTTC; CDR3: CASSLGSGAYNEQFF